These T cell receptor beta chains were read from a single sample in a study of blood T cell repertoires in COVID-19. Sequencing was performed with immunoSEQ multiplex PCR; in TCRdb, only in-frame clones are kept and a portion is missing. The sample yields 200,000 to 250,000 clones, around nine tenths seen once. The sample taken for sequencing was peripheral blood. These receptors were taken from a woman in her sixties or seventies with acute or convalescent COVID-19. The CDR3 runs from the conserved cysteine through the conserved F or W. Each record gives: CDR3 DNA, CDR3 protein, D gene, V gene, J gene, clone size. The D gene is left open where the match is weak. Where a row states a size, it is once, few, many or the class of an expanded clone; other rows omit it.

CDR3 DNA: TGTGCCAGCAGTTACGCCGGTAGTTATGGAAACACCATATATTTT; CDR3 protein: CASSYAGSYGNTIYF; D gene: NA; V gene: TRBV6-5; J gene: TRBJ1-3; clone size: NA
CDR3 DNA: TGTGCCAGCGCTGGACAGGGGGCGCGGGAAAAACTGTTTTTT; CDR3 protein: CASAGQGAREKLFF; D gene: TRBD1; V gene: TRBV2; J gene: TRBJ1-4; clone size: NA
CDR3 DNA: TGTGCCAGCAGCTCTCGTCAGGGGTTGGGAACGCACTTC; CDR3 protein: CASSSRQGLGTHF; D gene: NA; V gene: TRBV7-2; J gene: TRBJ2-5; clone size: NA
CDR3 DNA: TGTGCCAGTAGTATAGGGGGGACAGGGGGCTACGAGCAGTACTTC; CDR3 protein: CASSIGGTGGYEQYF; D gene: TRBD1; V gene: TRBV19; J gene: TRBJ2-7; clone size: NA
CDR3 DNA: TGTGCCAGCTCACCCTCAGGGATTTATAGCAATCAGCCCCAGCATTTT; CDR3 protein: CASSPSGIYSNQPQHF; D gene: NA; V gene: TRBV18; J gene: TRBJ1-5; clone size: NA
CDR3 DNA: TGCGCCAGCAGCTTGGGTTTCGTAGGGGAAGGAGACGAGCAGTACTTC; CDR3 protein: CASSLGFVGEGDEQYF; D gene: NA; V gene: TRBV5-1; J gene: TRBJ2-7; clone size: NA
CDR3 DNA: TGTGCCAGCAGTAAACAACCACAAGAGACCCAGTACTTC; CDR3 protein: CASSKQPQETQYF; D gene: NA; V gene: TRBV11-3; J gene: TRBJ2-5; clone size: NA
CDR3 DNA: TGTGCCAGTAGTACACAAACTAATGAAAAACTGTTTTTT; CDR3 protein: CASSTQTNEKLFF; D gene: NA; V gene: TRBV19; J gene: TRBJ1-4; clone size: NA
CDR3 DNA: TGTGCCAGCAGTTATAGGGGGACAGGTAACACCGGGGAGCTGTTTTTT; CDR3 protein: CASSYRGTGNTGELFF; D gene: TRBD1; V gene: TRBV5-6; J gene: TRBJ2-2; clone size: NA
CDR3 DNA: TGTGCCAGCAGTTTAGTCCCGGAGCAGTTCTTC; CDR3 protein: CASSLVPEQFF; D gene: NA; V gene: TRBV12-3/TRBV12-4; J gene: TRBJ2-1; clone size: NA
CDR3 DNA: TGCGCCAGCAGCTCGGAGGGCAGAGCCTACGAGCAGTACTTC; CDR3 protein: CASSSEGRAYEQYF; D gene: NA; V gene: TRBV5-1; J gene: TRBJ2-7; clone size: few
CDR3 DNA: TGTGCCAGCAGCAATGGAGGGGTTGGAGAAAAACTGTTTTTT; CDR3 protein: CASSNGGVGEKLFF; D gene: NA; V gene: TRBV5-4; J gene: TRBJ1-4; clone size: NA